A single sample is the source of the 9 T cell receptor beta chains below, sequenced in a study of OX40 agonist ivuxolimab in advanced cancers. Using immunoSEQ multiplex PCR, the repertoire was profiled, and TCRdb retains in-frame clones only, with some absent. The repertoire has tens of thousands of clones, roughly nine tenths of them found once; the top ten carry roughly 1.1%. This material consisted of CD4+ or CD8+ T cells sorted from blood, taken in a trial of the OX40 agonist ivuxolimab. These receptors all stem from an adult with an advanced solid tumor such as melanoma, head and neck, liver or kidney cancer.

V is TRBV14 and J is TRBJ2-2, with D unclear. Trimming took 1 base from V and 3 from J, leaving 3 bases between them. The CDR3 length is 13 residues. Germline V gives CDR1 SGHDN, CDR2 FVKESK. The chain's CDR3 is CASSQADTGELFF. The CDR3 DNA follows: TGTGCCAGCAGCCAAGCGGACACCGGGGAGCTGTTTTTT.

The chain is built from TRBV5-1 and TRBJ2-2; TRBD1 agrees at 9 bases. Trimming removed 5 bases from V and 6 bases from J; junction bases left unmatched: 8. CDR3 length: 15 amino acids. Germline CDR1 is SGHRS and CDR2 is YFSETQ. This CDR3 reads CASRLQGARAGELFF. CDR3 nucleotide sequence: TGCGCCAGCAGGCTACAGGGGGCGAGGGCCGGGGAGCTGTTTTTT.

Here the CDR3 reads CASSPGGGAGGRVNEQFF. As DNA, the CDR3 is TGTGCCAGCAGCCCCGGAGGCGGAGCGGGAGGGCGGGTCAATGAGCAGTTCTTC. The chain uses TRBV5-4 and TRBJ2-1; 10 positions match TRBD2. This CDR3 is 18 amino acids long. Germline assignment: CDR1 SGHNT and CDR2 YYREEE (reference sequence). V shed 4 bases, J shed 6 bases, and the junction held 16 bases outside the gene matches.

The chain uses TRBV6-6 and TRBJ2-7; a possible D gene is TRBD2 (6 bases). Germline loops: CDR1 MNHNY, CDR2 SVGAGI (reference sequence). V lost 6 bases, J lost 1 base, and 10 bases lay in between. The CDR3 runs 13 residues. CDR3 in amino acids: CASRAGGSYEQYF. The CDR3 bases are TGTGCCAGCAGAGCCGGGGGATCCTACGAGCAGTACTTC.

J is TRBJ2-2 and V is TRBV27, with 8 bases fitting TRBD2. The CDR3 length is 15 residues. In germline, CDR1 is MNHEY, CDR2 SMNVEV (reference sequence). Trimming took 3 bases from V and 1 from J; bases not matched to a gene: 1. This CDR3 is CASSFSGRNTGELFF. Written as DNA, the CDR3 is TGTGCCAGCAGTTTCAGCGGGAGGAACACCGGGGAGCTGTTTTTT.

The genes are TRBV25-1 and TRBJ1-5; D is possibly TRBD1 (6 bases). The CDR3 contains 14 residues. CDR1 is MGHDK, CDR2 SYGVNS, per germline. The V and J ends lost 2 bases and 5 bases respectively, with 10 bases between them. The CDR3 loop reads CASSETGWDQPQHF. In DNA form, the CDR3 reads TGTGCCAGCAGTGAAACAGGGTGGGATCAGCCCCAGCATTTT.

This chain joins TRBV4-1 and TRBJ2-2, with D hard to call. CDR3 length equals 15 residues. Trimming took 0 bases from V and 0 from J, leaving 5 bases between them. Germline-derived CDR1 and CDR2 are MGHRA and YSYEKL. The chain's CDR3 is CASSQDRTNTGELFF. The DNA of the CDR3 is TGCGCCAGCAGCCAAGACAGGACGAACACCGGGGAGCTGTTTTTT.

V is TRBV28 and J is TRBJ2-2, with 9 positions matching TRBD2. The CDR3 extends over 15 amino acids. The V and J ends lost 5 bases and 4 bases, in that order; junction bases with no gene match: 5. The germline V gene has CDR1 MDHEN and CDR2 SYDVKM. The CDR3 sequence is CASSGLARTTGELFF. The CDR3 DNA reads as TGTGCCAGCAGTGGACTAGCGAGAACCACCGGGGAGCTGTTTTTT.

V is TRBV7-2 and J is TRBJ2-5, with D hard to call. This CDR3 contains 13 residues. Germline lookup yields CDR1 SGHTA and CDR2 FQGNSA. The germline V and J ends were trimmed by 0 bases and 5 bases, with 7 bases remaining between them. Written as DNA, the CDR3 is TGTGCCAGCAGCTTAGCGCGGTGGGAGACCCAGTACTTC. Translating it yields CASSLARWETQYF.